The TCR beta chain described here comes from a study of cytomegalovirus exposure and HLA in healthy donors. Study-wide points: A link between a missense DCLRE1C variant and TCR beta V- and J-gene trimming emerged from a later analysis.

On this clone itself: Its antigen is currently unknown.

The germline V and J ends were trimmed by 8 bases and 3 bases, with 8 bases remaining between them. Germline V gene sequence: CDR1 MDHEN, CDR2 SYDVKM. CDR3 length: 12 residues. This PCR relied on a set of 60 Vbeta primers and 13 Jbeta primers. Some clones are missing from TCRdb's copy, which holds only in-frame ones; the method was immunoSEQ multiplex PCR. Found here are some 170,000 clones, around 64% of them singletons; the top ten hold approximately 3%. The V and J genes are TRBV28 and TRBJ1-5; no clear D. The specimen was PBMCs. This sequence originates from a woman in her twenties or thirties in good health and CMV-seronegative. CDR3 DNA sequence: TGTGCCAGCGCGGCCCACAATCAGCCCCAGCATTTT. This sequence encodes CASAAHNQPQHF.